This TCR beta chain was found in a study of OX40 agonist ivuxolimab in advanced cancers. Study at large: Treatment of patients was with ivuxolimab, an agonistic anti-OX40 (CD134) antibody. Overall study findings and caveats: At 0.1 to 3.0 mg/kg and by week 6, clonal expansion occurred in CD4+ and CD8+ blood T cells.

As to this clone: Its antigen is still unknown.

Measured with immunoSEQ multiplex PCR; TCRdb has only the in-frame clones, and not every one. The table lists about 100,000 clones, around 87% of them singletons. Germline trimming cut 6 bases from V and 5 bases from J; bases unmatched to any gene: 4. Germline CDR1 is LNHDA and CDR2 is SQIVND (reference sequence). The CDR3 has 13 residues. The rearrangement uses TRBV19 and TRBJ2-7; the match to TRBD1 covers 10 bases. The sequencing used CD4+ or CD8+ T cells sorted from blood, collected in a trial of the OX40 agonist ivuxolimab. This receptor was obtained from an adult with an advanced solid tumor such as melanoma, head and neck, liver or kidney cancer. CDR3 sequence: CASSRDRGDEQYF. Written as DNA, the CDR3 is TGTGCCAGTAGCCGGGACAGGGGCGACGAGCAGTACTTC.